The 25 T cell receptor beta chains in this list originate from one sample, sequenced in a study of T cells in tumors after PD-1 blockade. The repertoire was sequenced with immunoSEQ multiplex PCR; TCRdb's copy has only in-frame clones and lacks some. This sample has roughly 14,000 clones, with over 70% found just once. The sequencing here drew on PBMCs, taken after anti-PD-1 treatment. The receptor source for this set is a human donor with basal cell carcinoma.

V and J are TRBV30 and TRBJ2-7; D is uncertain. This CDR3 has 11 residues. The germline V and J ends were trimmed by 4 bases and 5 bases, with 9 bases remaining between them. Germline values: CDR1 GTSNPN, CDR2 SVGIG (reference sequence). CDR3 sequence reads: CAWKGWDEQYF. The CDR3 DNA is TGTGCCTGGAAGGGTTGGGACGAGCAGTACTTC.

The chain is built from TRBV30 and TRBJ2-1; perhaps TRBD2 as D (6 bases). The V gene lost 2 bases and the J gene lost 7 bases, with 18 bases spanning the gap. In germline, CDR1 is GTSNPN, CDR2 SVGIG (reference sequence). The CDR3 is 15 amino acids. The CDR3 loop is CAWSKRWVGGNEQFF. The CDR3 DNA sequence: TGTGCCTGGAGTAAGAGGTGGGTCGGAGGGAATGAGCAGTTCTTC.

CDR3 nucleotide sequence: TGTGCCAGTTCTCAGGGAGCGAACACCGGGGAGCTGTTTTTT. It yields the protein CASSQGANTGELFF. The chain employs TRBV21-1 and TRBJ2-2. TRBV21-1 is noted as a pseudogene. The CDR3 spans 14 residues.

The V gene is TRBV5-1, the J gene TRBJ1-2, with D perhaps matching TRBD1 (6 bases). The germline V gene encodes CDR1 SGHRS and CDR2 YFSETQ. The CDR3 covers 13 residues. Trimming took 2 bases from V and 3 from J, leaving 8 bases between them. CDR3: CASSFGGHYGYTF. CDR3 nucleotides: TGCGCCAGCAGCTTTGGGGGCCACTATGGCTACACCTTC.

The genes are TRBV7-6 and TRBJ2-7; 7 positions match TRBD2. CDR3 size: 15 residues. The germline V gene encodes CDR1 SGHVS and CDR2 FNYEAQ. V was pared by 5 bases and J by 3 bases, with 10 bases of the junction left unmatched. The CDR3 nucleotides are TGTGCCAGCAGCCCCTCCGGGGGGAGTAGCTACGAGCAGTACTTC. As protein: CASSPSGGSSYEQYF.

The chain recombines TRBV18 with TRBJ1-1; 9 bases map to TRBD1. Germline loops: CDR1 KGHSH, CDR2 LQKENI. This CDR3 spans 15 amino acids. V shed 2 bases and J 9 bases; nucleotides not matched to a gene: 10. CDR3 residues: CASSPSGQGLGKAFF. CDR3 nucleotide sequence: TGTGCCAGCTCACCATCGGGACAGGGATTGGGTAAAGCTTTCTTT.

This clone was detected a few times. The CDR3 coding sequence is TGTGCCAGCAGCCAGCGGTCTAGCGGGTTTAATGAGCAGTTCTTC. Translated: CASSQRSSGFNEQFF. The chain recombines TRBV7-7 with TRBJ2-1; 8 bases align to TRBD2. The CDR3 totals 15 residues. CDR1 and CDR2 from the germline V gene are SSHAT and FNYEAQ (reference sequence). V lost 5 bases, J lost 7 bases, and 10 bases stayed unmatched.

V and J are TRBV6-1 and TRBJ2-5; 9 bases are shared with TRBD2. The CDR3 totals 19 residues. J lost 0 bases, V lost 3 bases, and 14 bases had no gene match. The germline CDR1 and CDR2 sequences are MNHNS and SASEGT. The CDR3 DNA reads TGTGCCAGCAGTGAGGGAACGGACGAGGCTAGCGGGGACCAAGAGACCCAGTACTTC. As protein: CASSEGTDEASGDQETQYF.

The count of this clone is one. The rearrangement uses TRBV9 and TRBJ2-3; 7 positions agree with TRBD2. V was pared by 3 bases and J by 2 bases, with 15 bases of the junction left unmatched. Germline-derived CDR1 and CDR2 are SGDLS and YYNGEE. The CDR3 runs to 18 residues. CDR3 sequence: CASSAGVVLADYTDTQYF. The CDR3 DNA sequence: TGTGCCAGCAGCGCGGGGGTAGTTCTAGCGGACTACACAGATACGCAGTATTTT.

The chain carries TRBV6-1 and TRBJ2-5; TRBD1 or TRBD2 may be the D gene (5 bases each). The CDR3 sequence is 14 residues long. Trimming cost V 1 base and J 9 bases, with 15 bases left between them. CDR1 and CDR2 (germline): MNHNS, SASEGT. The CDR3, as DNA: TGTGCCAGCAGTGAAGGGGACGGTCCTGGGGCCCAGTACTTC. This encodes CASSEGDGPGAQYF.

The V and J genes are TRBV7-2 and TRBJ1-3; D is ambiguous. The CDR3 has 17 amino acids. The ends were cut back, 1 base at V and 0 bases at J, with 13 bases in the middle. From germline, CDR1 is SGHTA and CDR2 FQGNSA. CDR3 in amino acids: CASSLDSAVSSGNTIYF. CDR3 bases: TGTGCCAGCAGCTTAGATTCAGCCGTAAGCTCTGGAAACACCATATATTTT.

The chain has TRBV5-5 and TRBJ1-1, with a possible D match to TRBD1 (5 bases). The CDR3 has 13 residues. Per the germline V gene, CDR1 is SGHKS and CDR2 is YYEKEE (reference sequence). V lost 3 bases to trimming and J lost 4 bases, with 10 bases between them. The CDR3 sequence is CASSSLGGTEAFF. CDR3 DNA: TGTGCCAGCAGCTCCCTTGGGGGCACTGAAGCTTTCTTT.

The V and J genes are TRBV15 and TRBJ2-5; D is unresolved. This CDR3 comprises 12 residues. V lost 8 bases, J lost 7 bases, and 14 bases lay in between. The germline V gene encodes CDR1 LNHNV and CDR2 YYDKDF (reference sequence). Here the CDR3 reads CATEGSWGTQYF. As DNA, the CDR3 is TGTGCCACCGAAGGGTCCTGGGGGACCCAGTACTTC.

CDR3 nucleotide sequence: TGCAGCGTTTCCGGCCTCCTGTCAGATACGCAGTATTTT. Amino acid sequence: CSVSGLLSDTQYF. The V call is TRBV29-1, the J call TRBJ2-3, with D unresolved. The CDR3 is 13 amino acids. CDR1 is SQVTM and CDR2 is ANQGSEA in the germline V gene. V shed 5 bases and J shed 4 bases, with 13 bases lying between them.

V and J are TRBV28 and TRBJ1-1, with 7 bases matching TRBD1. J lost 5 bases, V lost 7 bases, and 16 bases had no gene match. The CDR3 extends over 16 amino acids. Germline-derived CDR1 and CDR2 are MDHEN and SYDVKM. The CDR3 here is CASTELVPGRGTEAFF. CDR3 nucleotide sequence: TGTGCCAGCACCGAATTGGTCCCAGGCAGGGGGACTGAAGCTTTCTTT.

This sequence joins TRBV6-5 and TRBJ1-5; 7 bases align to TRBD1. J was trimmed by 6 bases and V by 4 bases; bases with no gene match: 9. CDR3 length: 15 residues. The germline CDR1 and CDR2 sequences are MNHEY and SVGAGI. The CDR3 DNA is TGTGCCAGCAGTTTATCGACAGGGCAGATTCAGCCCCAGCATTTT. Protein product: CASSLSTGQIQPQHF.

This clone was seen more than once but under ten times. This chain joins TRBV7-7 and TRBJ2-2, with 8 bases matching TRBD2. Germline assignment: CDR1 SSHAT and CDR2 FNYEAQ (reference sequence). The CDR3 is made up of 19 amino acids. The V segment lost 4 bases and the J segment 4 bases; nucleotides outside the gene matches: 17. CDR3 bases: TGTGCCAGCAGCTCAGTGATGCTGACTGGCGGGGGGATCACCGGGGAGCTGTTTTTT. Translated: CASSSVMLTGGGITGELFF.

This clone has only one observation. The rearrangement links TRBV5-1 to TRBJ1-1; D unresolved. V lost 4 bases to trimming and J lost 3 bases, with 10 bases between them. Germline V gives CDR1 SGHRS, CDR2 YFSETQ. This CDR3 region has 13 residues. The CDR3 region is CASSPMMDTEAFF. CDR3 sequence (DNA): TGCGCCAGCAGCCCTATGATGGACACTGAAGCTTTCTTT.

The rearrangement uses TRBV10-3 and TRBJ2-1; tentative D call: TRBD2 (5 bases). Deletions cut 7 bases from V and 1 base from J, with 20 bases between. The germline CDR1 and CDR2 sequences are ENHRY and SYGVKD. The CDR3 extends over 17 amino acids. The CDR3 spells CAITARSAGPSYNEQFF. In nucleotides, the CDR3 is TGTGCCATCACGGCTAGGTCGGCGGGTCCATCCTACAATGAGCAGTTCTTC.

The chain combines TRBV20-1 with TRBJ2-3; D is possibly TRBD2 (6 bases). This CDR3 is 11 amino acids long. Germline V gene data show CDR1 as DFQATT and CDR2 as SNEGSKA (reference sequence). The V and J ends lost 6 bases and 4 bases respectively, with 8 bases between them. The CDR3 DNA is TGCAGTGCGTGGGGGGCAGATACGCAGTATTTT. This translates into CSAWGADTQYF.

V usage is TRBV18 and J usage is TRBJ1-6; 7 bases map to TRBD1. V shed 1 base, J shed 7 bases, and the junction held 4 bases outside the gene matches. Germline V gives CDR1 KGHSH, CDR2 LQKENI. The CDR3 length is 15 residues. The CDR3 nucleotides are TGTGCCAGCTCACCACTGGGACAGCTGAATTCACCCCTCCACTTT. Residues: CASSPLGQLNSPLHF.

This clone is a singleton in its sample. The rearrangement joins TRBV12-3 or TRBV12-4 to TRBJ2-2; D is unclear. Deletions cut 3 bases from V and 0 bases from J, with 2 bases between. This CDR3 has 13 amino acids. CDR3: CASSLANTGELFF. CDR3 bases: TGTGCCAGCAGTTTGGCGAACACCGGGGAGCTGTTTTTT.

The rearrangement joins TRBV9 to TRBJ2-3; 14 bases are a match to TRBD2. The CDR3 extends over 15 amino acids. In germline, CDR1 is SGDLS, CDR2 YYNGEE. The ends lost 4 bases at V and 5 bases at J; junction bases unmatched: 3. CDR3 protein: CASSRTSGGIDTQYF. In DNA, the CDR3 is TGTGCCAGCAGCAGGACTAGCGGGGGGATAGATACGCAGTATTTT. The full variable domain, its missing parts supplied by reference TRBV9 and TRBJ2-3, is DSGVTQTPKHLITATGQRVTLRCSPRSGDLSVYWYQQSLDQGLQFLIQYYNGEERAKGNILERFSAQQFPDLHSELNLSSLELGDSALYFCASSRTSGGIDTQYFGPGTRLTVL.

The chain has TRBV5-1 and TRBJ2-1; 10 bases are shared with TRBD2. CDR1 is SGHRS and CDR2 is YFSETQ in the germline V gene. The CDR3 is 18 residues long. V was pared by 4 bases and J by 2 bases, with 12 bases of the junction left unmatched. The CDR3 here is CASSQRTSGASPYNEQFF. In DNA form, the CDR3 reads TGCGCCAGCAGCCAGAGAACTAGCGGGGCTTCCCCCTACAATGAGCAGTTCTTC.

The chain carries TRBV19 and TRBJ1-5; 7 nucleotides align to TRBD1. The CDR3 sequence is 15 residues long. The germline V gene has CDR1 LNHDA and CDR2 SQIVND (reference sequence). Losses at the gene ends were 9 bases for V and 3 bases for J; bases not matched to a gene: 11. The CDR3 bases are TGTGCCAGCTCCCCCCACAGGGGTATCAATCAGCCCCAGCATTTT. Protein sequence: CASSPHRGINQPQHF.